The sequence of this T cell receptor beta chain was determined in a study of OX40 agonist ivuxolimab in advanced cancers. Whole-study findings and limits: There were also nonresponders showing low normalized T-cell clonal expansion.

The data were produced by immunoSEQ multiplex PCR, yet TCRdb's version contains in-frame clones alone and is incomplete. The table has approximately 60,000 clones, roughly 84% seen once. This clone was seen a single time. Its antigen is unidentified. V was shortened by 2 bases and J by 4 bases, with 7 bases between the two germline ends. This CDR3 spans 13 amino acids. Germline V gene lookup returns CDR1 SGHRS and CDR2 YFSETQ. V gene TRBV5-1 combines with J gene TRBJ1-5; D is undetermined. The sequence derives from an adult with an advanced solid tumor such as melanoma, head and neck, liver or kidney cancer. The sequencing used CD4+ or CD8+ T cells sorted from blood, collected in a trial of the OX40 agonist ivuxolimab. As DNA, the CDR3 is TGCGCCAGCAGCTTCGGGGATAATCAGCCCCAGCATTTT. Translation: CASSFGDNQPQHF.